Described below is a single TCR beta chain sequence and its context. What it recognizes is unknown. The study sequenced cultured CD4+ T cell DNA using the Oncomine TCR Beta short-read assay. TCRdb processed the PCR reads anew with MiXCR; each CDR3 protein has one entry. Among some 20,000 distinct CDR3 sequences, about 39% were seen once, and the ten largest hold around 5.8%. As for treatment: approximately nine-day PBMC culture with coronavirus spike peptide pools or control peptides (ViraFEST assay). US Alpha, Beta and Delta variants postdated the positive PCR dates, which ran from March to December 2020. This sample is part of a study of vaccination and CD4 T cells after COVID-19. Turning to the study itself: The convalescent population consisted of six males and four females, two of whom were of Hispanic ethnicity. Regarding the study as a whole: Median counts of SARS-CoV-2-reactive clonotypes increased from roughly 19 to 38; this difference was not significant. Convalescent patients had 304 of 307 vaccine-specific clones showing spike mono-reactivity.

This CDR3 is 13 amino acids long. Trimming shortened V by 10 bases and J by 0 bases, and 12 bases separated the two germline ends. The V gene's germline CDR1 is ENHRY and CDR2 SYGVKD. The receptor's source is a human donor who had recovered from COVID-19. The V and J genes are TRBV10-3 and TRBJ1-2; unclear D gene. Sequences were derived from CD4+ T cells from blood, cultured in vitro, sampled before SARS-CoV-2 vaccination. The CDR3 protein is CATRPNTNYGYTF. CDR3 nucleotide sequence: TGTGCCACCAGGCCAAATACTAACTATGGCTACACCTTC.